This TCR beta chain was sequenced in a study of Ad26.COV2.S vaccination and SARS-CoV-2 variants. Study summary: The vaccine Ad26.COV2.S was put into the muscle once, or twice with 56 days between. Study observations and caveats: Overall T cell responses may have been underestimated by the analyses of TCR breadth and depth. Participants in the vaccine arm had higher spike-specific TCR breadth; placebo recipients had lower.

As regards this clone: The antigen is unknown.

Libraries were prepared by immunoSEQ multiplex PCR; TCRdb keeps only in-frame clonotypes and omits some of them. Among roughly 500,000 clones listed, roughly nine tenths were seen once. CDR1 and CDR2 (germline): KGHDR, SFDVKD. The V end was cut by 7 bases, the J end by 2 bases, with 8 bases between. The CDR3 is 13 amino acids. Treatment indicated: about 20 received Ad26.COV2.S at low or high dose, single or two shots; about 5 received placebo; per-sample allocation not given. Specimen acquisition occurred on day 63 following the initial vaccine or placebo injection. A Boston donor was an adult aged 18-55 years.

The chain employs TRBV24-1 and TRBJ2-1, with D possibly TRBD1 on 6 matching bases. The clonotype comes from a person aged 18 to 65 who received the Ad26.COV2.S COVID-19 vaccine or a placebo. The source was peripheral blood, collected in a trial of Ad26.COV2.S vaccine versus placebo. In DNA form, the CDR3 reads TGTGCCACCAGACAGGGCCCCTACAATGAGCAGTTCTTC. Its translation is CATRQGPYNEQFF.